Listed here are 26 T cell receptor beta chains from one sample, sequenced in a study of human T cells and chemical hapten exposure. Time point denoted: pre-sensitization, week 0. The treatment: therapeutic diphenylcyclopropenone sensitization with weekly scalp DPC. TCRdb reprocessed the RACE reads via MiXCR and lists one record per CDR3 protein. Of 60,000 to 70,000 distinct CDR3 sequences listed, 11% were seen once; the top ten hold 4.5% to 5.5%. This specimen consisted of whole blood, obtained in connection with sensitization to the hapten diphenylcyclopropenone (DPC). The source is a woman aged 45-60 years with alopecia areata. Some clones in this sample may be carry-over from other donors' samples.

This clonotype appeared a few times. The chain links TRBV7-6 to TRBJ1-5; 10 positions match TRBD1. In germline, CDR1 is SGHVS, CDR2 FNYEAQ. The V and J ends lost 5 bases and 2 bases, in that order; junction bases with no gene match: 9. This CDR3 is built from 17 residues. CDR3 DNA: TGTGCCAGCAGCGCCGGGACAGGGGTTCTGGGCAATCAGCCCCAGCATTTT. This gives the protein CASSAGTGVLGNQPQHF.

V is TRBV28 and J is TRBJ2-7, with D perhaps TRBD2 (5 bases). CDR3 length: 13 amino acids. Germline lookup yields CDR1 MDHEN and CDR2 SYDVKM. Trimming took off 4 bases at V and 3 bases at J, with 10 bases between the two ends. This CDR3 reads CASSSRDHYEQYF. CDR3 DNA sequence: TGTGCCAGCAGTTCCCGGGATCACTACGAGCAGTACTTC.

The sample holds a few counts of this clonotype. The rearrangement uses TRBV7-9 and TRBJ2-2; possibly TRBD1 for D (5 bases). CDR1 SEHNR and CDR2 FQNEAQ come from the germline V gene (reference sequence). The CDR3 sequence is 13 residues long. Trimming removed 6 bases from V and 6 bases from J, with 11 bases in between. CDR3 sequence (DNA): TGTGCCAGCAGGGGGCCCTCGGCCGGGGAGCTGTTTTTT. As protein: CASRGPSAGELFF.

This clonotype was recorded at least ten times. The genes are TRBV7-2 and TRBJ1-5; D not resolved. V was shortened by 2 bases and J by 6 bases, with 5 bases between the two germline ends. The CDR3 totals 12 residues. Germline values: CDR1 SGHTA, CDR2 FQGNSA. CDR3 DNA sequence: TGTGCCAGCAGCTTAATGGGTCAGCCCCAGCATTTT. Protein product: CASSLMGQPQHF.

This clonotype was counted a few times. The chain recombines TRBV5-5 with TRBJ2-1, with 8 bases aligning to TRBD1. V shed 2 bases and J 6 bases; nucleotides not matched to a gene: 7. The CDR3 loop spans 15 amino acids. The germline CDR1 and CDR2 sequences are SGHKS and YYEKEE (reference sequence). The DNA of the CDR3 is TGTGCCAGCAGCTTTGGGGACAGGCAGGGCAATGAGCAGTTCTTC. This encodes CASSFGDRQGNEQFF.

This clonotype was seen a handful of times. The gene calls are TRBV18 and TRBJ1-2, with D perhaps matching TRBD1 (5 bases). From germline, CDR1 is KGHSH and CDR2 LQKENI. This CDR3 spans 13 amino acids. Trimming stripped 3 bases from V and 8 bases from J, with 13 bases between. The CDR3 spells CASSPPSRVGYTF. The CDR3, as DNA: TGTGCCAGCTCACCCCCCTCCAGGGTCGGCTACACCTTC.

Only a few counts were recorded for this clonotype. The chain is built from TRBV12-3 or TRBV12-4 and TRBJ2-2; D ambiguous. Trimming shortened V by 5 bases and J by 6 bases, and 7 bases separated the two germline ends. The length of the CDR3 is 12 residues. CDR3 amino acids: CASSERPGELFF. The DNA of the CDR3 is TGTGCCAGCAGTGAAAGGCCCGGGGAGCTGTTTTTT.

This clonotype was seen repeatedly, ten times or more. The rearrangement joins TRBV4-3 to TRBJ1-2; D is uncertain. The CDR3 extends over 16 amino acids. The V and J ends lost 0 bases and 0 bases respectively, with 11 bases between them. CDR1 is LGHNA, CDR2 YSLEER, per germline. The CDR3 protein is CASSQDPAPANYGYTF. DNA for the CDR3: TGCGCCAGCAGCCAAGATCCCGCTCCAGCTAACTATGGCTACACCTTC.

This clonotype was seen ten or more times. The J gene is TRBJ2-1, the V gene TRBV6-2 or TRBV6-3; D unresolved. The CDR3 runs to 16 residues. The V and J ends lost 8 bases and 0 bases respectively, with 17 bases between them. Germline V CDR1 and CDR2: MNHEY, SVGEGT. CDR3 bases: TGTGCCAGCGGAAGAGGATTCATGAGCTCCTACAATGAGCAGTTCTTC. Amino acids: CASGRGFMSSYNEQFF.

This clonotype was detected ten times or more. This rearrangement joins TRBV13 to TRBJ1-2, with 10 bases identical to TRBD1. Trimming cost V 6 bases and J 6 bases; bases outside gene matches: 13. Germline V gene data show CDR1 as PRHDT and CDR2 as FYEKMQ (reference sequence). This CDR3 region has 16 residues. Here the CDR3 reads CASSPGGDRGLDGYTF. The CDR3 nucleotides are TGTGCCAGCAGTCCCGGTGGGGACAGGGGTTTGGATGGCTACACCTTC.

The chain carries TRBV5-4 and TRBJ2-7, with no clear D. In germline, CDR1 is SGHNT, CDR2 YYREEE (reference sequence). V was cut by 4 bases and J by 3 bases, with 5 bases left in between. This CDR3 region has 11 residues. The CDR3 sequence is CASSRGYEQYF. In DNA, the CDR3 is TGTGCCAGCAGCAGAGGCTACGAGCAGTACTTC.

This clonotype has a count of ten or more. This CDR3 reads CASSLSLAGVLSGANVLTF. CDR3 coding DNA: TGTGCCAGCAGTTTATCCCTAGCGGGGGTACTCTCTGGGGCCAACGTCCTGACTTTC. The chain links TRBV27 to TRBJ2-6, with 10 bases aligning to TRBD2. This CDR3 spans 19 amino acids. V lost 0 bases and J lost 0; bases outside the gene matches: 5. The germline V gene has CDR1 MNHEY and CDR2 SMNVEV (reference sequence).

The genes are TRBV14 and TRBJ1-5; D remains unclear. Trimming stripped 8 bases from V and 4 bases from J, with 9 bases between. Germline loops: CDR1 SGHDN, CDR2 FVKESK. This CDR3 contains 12 residues. CDR3 in DNA: TGTGCCAGCCATTTCGGGAATCAGCCCCAGCATTTT. Protein: CASHFGNQPQHF. Looking up the rest from reference TRBV14 and TRBJ1-5 gives the full variable domain: EAGVTQFPSHSVIEKGQTVTLRCDPISGHDNLYWYRRVMGKEIKFLLHFVKESKQDESGMPNNRFLAERTGGTYSTLKVQPAELEDSGVYFCASHFGNQPQHFGDGTRLSIL.

Remarks on this clonotype: A much larger clonotype is one base distant, so this may be a read error. The chain is built from TRBV7-8 and TRBJ2-5; 11 bases line up with TRBD2. The germline V gene encodes CDR1 SGHVS and CDR2 FQNEAQ. The CDR3 is 14 residues long. The chain's CDR3 is CASSLGLAEESQYF. CDR3 DNA sequence: TGTGCCAGCAGCTTGGGACTAGCGGAAGAGTCCCAGTACTTC.

The chain is built from TRBV2 and TRBJ2-1, with D possibly being TRBD2 (6 bases). The CDR3 has 13 residues. Per germline, CDR1 SNHLY and CDR2 FYNNEI. The ends were cut back, 1 base at V and 9 bases at J, with 10 bases in the middle. This chain's CDR3 is CASSEVRDSEQFF. DNA for the CDR3: TGTGCCAGCAGTGAAGTCAGGGACTCTGAGCAGTTCTTC.

The genes are TRBV6-1 and TRBJ2-3; a weak D match, TRBD1 (5 bases). V was shortened by 7 bases and J by 6 bases, with 20 bases between the two germline ends. This CDR3 is built from 15 residues. Germline values: CDR1 MNHNS, CDR2 SASEGT. Written as DNA, the CDR3 is TGTGCCAGCATCCCGAAGGGGCCCCTTCTCGATACGCAGTATTTT. It codes for CASIPKGPLLDTQYF.

This clonotype was recorded at least ten times. The chain combines TRBV12-3 or TRBV12-4 with TRBJ2-5, with 7 bases lining up with TRBD1. V lost 3 bases, J lost 5 bases, and 12 bases stayed unmatched. CDR3 length: 16 residues. CDR3 residues: CASSFSLQGVMETQYF. DNA of the CDR3: TGTGCCAGCAGTTTTAGTTTGCAGGGGGTTATGGAGACCCAGTACTTC.

A few counts support this clonotype. The chain links TRBV11-2 to TRBJ2-4; D call uncertain. The CDR3 loop spans 12 amino acids. Germline-derived CDR1 and CDR2 are SGHAT and FQNNGV. The V gene lost 4 bases and the J gene lost 5 bases, with 6 bases spanning the gap. This chain's CDR3 is CASSWTQNIQYF. In DNA, the CDR3 is TGTGCCAGCAGCTGGACGCAAAACATTCAGTACTTC.

This clonotype was counted many times. V is TRBV10-1 and J is TRBJ2-3; D not resolved. CDR3 length equals 13 residues. The ends were cut back, 3 bases at V and 0 bases at J, with 4 bases in the middle. Germline lookup yields CDR1 WNHNN and CDR2 SYGVQD (reference sequence). The CDR3 protein is CASSDGSTDTQYF. CDR3 bases: TGCGCCAGCAGTGACGGGAGCACAGATACGCAGTATTTT.

This clonotype was counted many times. This rearrangement joins TRBV6-2 or TRBV6-3 to TRBJ2-1; tentatively, D is TRBD2 (7 bases). The CDR3 is 14 amino acids. Germline V gives CDR1 MNHEY, CDR2 SVGEGT. V was clipped by 6 bases and J by 9 bases, with 18 bases between them. CDR3 sequence: CASSYGGLSVEQFF. As DNA, the CDR3 is TGTGCCAGCAGCTACGGGGGGCTAAGTGTTGAGCAGTTCTTC.

Only a few counts were recorded for this clonotype. The V gene is TRBV30, the J gene TRBJ1-1; D is perhaps TRBD1 (5 bases). The CDR3 runs 13 residues. The V gene's germline CDR1 is GTSNPN and CDR2 SVGIG (reference sequence). Trimming took off 2 bases at V and 1 base at J, with 8 bases between the two ends. The CDR3 reads CAWSNQGNTEAFF. The CDR3 region has the DNA TGTGCCTGGAGTAACCAGGGGAACACTGAAGCTTTCTTT.

V gene TRBV28 combines with J gene TRBJ1-6; D is undetermined. V lost 4 bases to trimming and J lost 10 bases, with 8 bases between them. This CDR3 comprises 12 residues. Germline V gene sequence: CDR1 MDHEN, CDR2 SYDVKM. CDR3 nucleotide sequence: TGTGCCAGCAGTTGGCGGGAGTCACCCCTCCACTTT. This translates into CASSWRESPLHF.

The V and J genes are TRBV29-1 and TRBJ1-1; D is perhaps TRBD1 (5 bases). Trimming took 4 bases from V and 10 from J, leaving 16 bases between them. The CDR3 totals 12 residues. Germline V gene data show CDR1 as SQVTM and CDR2 as ANQGSEA. CDR3 protein: CSVAHNSGGAFF. The CDR3 nucleotides read TGCAGCGTTGCACACAATTCTGGGGGAGCTTTCTTT.

This clonotype was counted between two and nine times. The chain has TRBV20-1 and TRBJ2-5; 7 nucleotides agree with TRBD2. The CDR3 consists of 14 residues. Germline values: CDR1 DFQATT, CDR2 SNEGSKA (reference sequence). V gave up 1 base and J gave up 7 bases; unmatched junction bases: 9. This chain's CDR3 is CSARAPTSAGTQYF. The CDR3 DNA sequence: TGCAGTGCTAGAGCCCCTACTAGCGCAGGGACCCAGTACTTC.

This clonotype was counted many times. V is TRBV7-6 and J is TRBJ2-1; no firm D call. The length of the CDR3 is 13 residues. V was clipped by 2 bases and J by 6 bases, with 8 bases between them. In germline, CDR1 is SGHVS, CDR2 FNYEAQ. The CDR3 DNA follows: TGTGCCAGCAGCTTATCTTATTCCAATGAGCAGTTCTTC. Translation gives CASSLSYSNEQFF.

This clonotype was found a few times. The chain combines TRBV24-1 with TRBJ1-6; 11 bases match TRBD1. Germline loops: CDR1 KGHDR, CDR2 SFDVKD. Trimming removed 2 bases from V and 10 bases from J; junction bases left unmatched: 3. CDR3 size: 15 residues. The CDR3 is CATSDSGTGGSPLHF. Written as DNA, the CDR3 is TGTGCCACCAGTGATTCCGGGACAGGGGGATCACCCCTCCACTTT.